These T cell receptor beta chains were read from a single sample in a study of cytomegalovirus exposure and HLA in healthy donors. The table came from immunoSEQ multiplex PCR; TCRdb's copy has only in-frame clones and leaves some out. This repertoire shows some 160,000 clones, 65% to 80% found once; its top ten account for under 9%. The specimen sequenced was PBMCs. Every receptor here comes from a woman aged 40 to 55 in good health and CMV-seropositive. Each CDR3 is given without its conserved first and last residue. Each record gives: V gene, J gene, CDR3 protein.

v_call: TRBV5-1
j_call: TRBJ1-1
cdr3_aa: ASSLGYGQGTEAF

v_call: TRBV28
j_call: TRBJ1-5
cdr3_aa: ASSLWELRGAMSNQPQH

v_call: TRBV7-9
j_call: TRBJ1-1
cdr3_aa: ASSWDSLMNTEAF

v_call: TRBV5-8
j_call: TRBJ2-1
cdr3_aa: ASTRTSGTGSYNEQF

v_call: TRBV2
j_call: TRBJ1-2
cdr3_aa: ASSEALGYGYT

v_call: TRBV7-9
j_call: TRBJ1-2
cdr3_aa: ASSLIPLRANYGYT

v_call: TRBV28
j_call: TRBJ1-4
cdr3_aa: ASRSGGATNEKLF

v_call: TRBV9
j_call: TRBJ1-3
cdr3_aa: ASSVETGSIY

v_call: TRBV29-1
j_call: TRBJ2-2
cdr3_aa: SVVGTEVTGELF

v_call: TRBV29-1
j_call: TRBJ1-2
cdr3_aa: SVPGRERNGYT

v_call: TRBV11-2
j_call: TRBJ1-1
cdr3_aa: ASSLGFAGEAF

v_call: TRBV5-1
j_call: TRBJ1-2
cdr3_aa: ASSLAGHTVYT

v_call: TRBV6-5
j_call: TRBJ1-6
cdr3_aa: ASSYGVQTNSPLH

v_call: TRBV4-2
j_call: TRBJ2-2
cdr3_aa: ASSLAGASTGELF

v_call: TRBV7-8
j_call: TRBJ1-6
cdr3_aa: ASSRTSGNSPLH

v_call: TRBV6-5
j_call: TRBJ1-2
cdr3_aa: ASSKTGINGYT

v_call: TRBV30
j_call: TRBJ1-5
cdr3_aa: AWSLPARAISNQPQH

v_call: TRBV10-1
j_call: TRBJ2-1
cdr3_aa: ASGTSTSGVYNEQF

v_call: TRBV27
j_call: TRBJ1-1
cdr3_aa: ASRPGGSGVTEAF

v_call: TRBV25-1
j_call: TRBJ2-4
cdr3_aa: ASSEGTGPRVSQY